This T cell receptor beta chain emerged from a study of blood T cell repertoires in COVID-19. Assay used: immunoSEQ multiplex PCR; TCRdb lists only in-frame clones, some missing. The sample carries around 120,000 clones, approximately 82% recorded once. Germline CDR1 MGHRA, CDR2 YSYEKL. The CDR3 has 19 amino acids. J lost 4 bases, V lost 4 bases, and 12 bases had no gene match. The rearrangement links TRBV4-1 to TRBJ2-6; TRBD1 aligns across 11 bases. This receptor was obtained from a man aged 70-80 years with active or convalescent COVID-19. The sequenced sample was peripheral blood. The CDR3 is CASSLEVGQGAAGANVLTF. The CDR3 DNA is TGCGCCAGCAGCCTCGAAGTAGGACAGGGGGCGGCCGGGGCCAACGTCCTGACTTTC.